Listed below are T cell receptor beta chains from one sample, sequenced in a study of spatial heterogeneity in lung cancer. TCRdb analysed the 5' RACE reads with MiXCR anew, one entry per CDR3 protein. The repertoire includes 6,000 to 8,000 distinct CDR3 sequences, more than 7.5% of them detected once, and 20% to 25% sits in the top ten. The source was normal lung tissue next to the tumor, collected at surgery. All receptors come from a male donor with early-stage non-small cell lung cancer. Each CDR3 is given with its conserved first and last residue. A D gene is named only where the DNA matches it firmly. Clone size appears in some rows only: once, few, many, or a class for an expanded clone.

abundance	d_gene	v_gene	j_gene	CDR3nt	CDR3aa
medium-sized	TRBD2	TRBV20-1	TRBJ2-5	TGCAGTGCTAGATTTGGCCTAGGACTAGCGGAAGAGACCCAGTACTTC	CSARFGLGLAEETQYF
many	TRBD1	TRBV7-2	TRBJ2-7	TGTGCCAGCAGCGGAAGGACAGGGAGGTACGAGCAGTACTTC	CASSGRTGRYEQYF
many	TRBD2	TRBV7-2	TRBJ2-1	TGTGCCAGCAGTCCGAAGCGCGGGAGGGGGTCCTACAATGAGCAGTTCTTC	CASSPKRGRGSYNEQFF
many	-	TRBV12-3/TRBV12-4	TRBJ2-1	TGTGCCAGCAGTTTGGGCCTTTCGGCGGATGAGCAGTTCTTC	CASSLGLSADEQFF
many	TRBD1	TRBV4-3	TRBJ2-2	TGCGCCAGCAGCCCACACAGGGGCAACACCGGGGAGCTGTTTTTT	CASSPHRGNTGELFF
many	TRBD2	TRBV6-1	TRBJ2-5	TGTGCCAGCAGTGGACTAGCGGGGGGCGGTGAGACCCAGTACTTC	CASSGLAGGGETQYF
many	TRBD1	TRBV5-1	TRBJ2-1	TGCGCCAGCAGCGGAGATCCGGGACAGGGGTACAATGAGCAGTTCTTC	CASSGDPGQGYNEQFF
many	TRBD1	TRBV3-1	TRBJ2-3	TGTGCCAGCAGCCCAACGACAGGGAGTCTTGATACGCAGTATTTT	CASSPTTGSLDTQYF
many	-	TRBV4-1	TRBJ2-7	TGCGCCAGCAGCCCCGGCAAGGACTCCTACGAGCAGTACTTC	CASSPGKDSYEQYF
many	-	TRBV7-9	TRBJ1-5	TGTGCCAGCAGCCTCGAAGGGTGGAGGCAGCCCCAGCATTTT	CASSLEGWRQPQHF
many	-	TRBV5-1	TRBJ2-3	TGCGCCAGCAGCTTGGAGGGGAGCACAGATACGCAGTATTTT	CASSLEGSTDTQYF
many	-	TRBV5-4	TRBJ2-3	TGTGCCAGCAGGGACTATGACACAGATACGCAGTATTTT	CASRDYDTDTQYF
many	-	TRBV7-2	TRBJ2-7	TGTGCCAGCAGCTACCCCGGTTACGAGCAGTACTTC	CASSYPGYEQYF
many	TRBD1	TRBV19	TRBJ1-1	TGTGCCAGTAGCCGACAGGGAGCCGAGGGGGCTTTCTTT	CASSRQGAEGAFF
medium-sized	TRBD1	TRBV7-8	TRBJ2-1	TGTGCCAGCAGCTCGCCGGGACAGGGGTATATGAATGAGCAGTTCTTC	CASSSPGQGYMNEQFF
many	-	TRBV7-2	TRBJ2-3	TGTGCCAGCAGCAAAGGGGACGACACAGATACGCAGTATTTT	CASSKGDDTDTQYF
many	-	TRBV10-2	TRBJ2-2	TGCGCCAGCAGTGAGAGGGGGGCGGACACCGGGGAGCTGTTTTTT	CASSERGADTGELFF
medium-sized	TRBD1	TRBV20-1	TRBJ1-2	TGCAGTGCTAGAGATCTACTTAGGTATGGGACAGGGGGCTTGGACTATGGCTACACCTTC	CSARDLLRYGTGGLDYGYTF
many	-	TRBV6-2/TRBV6-3	TRBJ2-2	TGTGCCAGCAGGATGGGGGAGATTTACACCGGGGAGCTGTTTTTT	CASRMGEIYTGELFF
once	-	TRBV12-3/TRBV12-4	TRBJ2-1	TGTGCCAGCAGCCCTCGAAATGAGCAGTTCTTC	CASSPRNEQFF
many	-	TRBV24-1	TRBJ2-2	TGTGCCACCAGTGGGACTTTGAACACCGGGGAGCTGTTTTTT	CATSGTLNTGELFF
medium-sized	-	TRBV7-2	TRBJ1-5	TGTGCCAGCAGCTTAGCGGCAGGGCAGCCCCAGCATTTT	CASSLAAGQPQHF
-	TRBD2	TRBV5-4	TRBJ2-3	TGTGCCAGCAGCTTTTCTAGCGGGAGGACTAGCACAGATACGCAGTATTTT	CASSFSSGRTSTDTQYF
-	-	TRBV3-1	TRBJ1-2	TGTGCCAGCAGCCATGCCTTCCCGGGGGATCGTGGCTACACCTTC	CASSHAFPGDRGYTF
many	-	TRBV4-3	TRBJ2-3	TGCGCCAGCAGCCAAGGGAGGACTAGCACAGATACGCAGTATTTT	CASSQGRTSTDTQYF